The source of this T cell receptor (beta chain) is a study of cytomegalovirus exposure and HLA in healthy donors. The study, taken as a whole, reports: A later analysis found TCR association rates differed by HLA locus, highest for DRB1 and lowest for HLA-C. Investigators reported more than 150 TCR beta chains as tied to cytomegalovirus.

PCR primers comprised 60 Vbeta and 13 Jbeta primers. Profiling relied on immunoSEQ multiplex PCR, and the TCRdb table lists in-frame clones only, not all of them. The sample holds over 120,000 clones; 74% are singletons and the top ten take about 4.3%. Participants comprised healthy donors of bone marrow. In germline, CDR1 is MNHEY, CDR2 SMNVEV (reference sequence). V lost 6 bases and J lost 2, with 7 bases in between. The CDR3 is 12 amino acids. Details on this clone: Its antigen remains unknown. Other DNA variants within this sample encode the same CDR3.

This chain links TRBV27 with TRBJ1-1; tentative D call: TRBD1 (6 bases). The sequence derives from a man between 18 and 29 years old in good health and CMV-seropositive. Input material: PBMCs. The CDR3 DNA sequence: TGTGCCAGCAGGACAGGCAACACTGAAGCTTTCTTT. Protein sequence: CASRTGNTEAFF.